The clone carrying this T cell receptor (beta chain) was seen a few times. Genomic DNA, for the unsorted samples, came from about 90 million PBMCs. The source of the sample is a study of shared clonotypes between healthy human individuals. This CDR3 is 17 amino acids long. The germline V gene has CDR1 WSHSY and CDR2 SAAADI. The ends were cut back, 2 bases at V and 2 bases at J, with 18 bases in the middle. Sequencing used immunoSEQ multiplex PCR; TCRdb keeps in-frame clones, though not all of them. The profile shows about 490,000 clones, 70% to 85% of them singletons. This sequence joins TRBV10-2 and TRBJ2-5; D assignment may be TRBD1 or TRBD2 (9 bases each). The sequence was collected from a woman between 40 and 50 years old in good health. Some clones in this sample may be carry-over from other donors' samples. Sequencing was performed on PBMCs. CDR3 sequence (DNA): TGCGCCAGCAGTGAGGGGACAGGGACTAGCCAACAAGAGACCCAGTACTTC. Its protein is CASSEGTGTSQQETQYF.